The clone carrying this T cell receptor beta chain has just one count. What it binds is unknown. These data originate in a study of cytomegalovirus exposure and HLA in healthy donors. Repertoires were generated with immunoSEQ multiplex PCR, while TCRdb's copy carries only in-frame clones and drops some. In the table there are some 80,000 clones, about 96% of which are singletons. The germline V and J ends were trimmed by 6 bases and 3 bases, with 24 bases remaining between them. Germline loops: CDR1 MGHDK, CDR2 SYGVNS. The length of the CDR3 is 18 residues. General observations from the study: Subsequent analysis found a tendency for first-cohort TCR clusters to co-occur within the roughly 130 validation repertoires. Rare TCR sequences predominated, though certain public TCRs were found in many donors. With high specificity and sensitivity, the classifier reportedly diagnosed cytomegalovirus status. Altogether, 150 or so TCR beta chains were recorded as cytomegalovirus-associated.

This TCR was sampled from a woman between 18 and 29 years old in good health and CMV-seronegative. J is TRBJ2-1 and V is TRBV25-1; a possible D gene is TRBD2 (5 bases). Sequencing was done on a sample of PBMCs. CDR3 in amino acids: CASSPPSPINSVYNEQFF. The DNA of the CDR3 is TGTGCCAGCAGCCCCCCGAGCCCGATCAATAGCGTCTACAATGAGCAGTTCTTC.